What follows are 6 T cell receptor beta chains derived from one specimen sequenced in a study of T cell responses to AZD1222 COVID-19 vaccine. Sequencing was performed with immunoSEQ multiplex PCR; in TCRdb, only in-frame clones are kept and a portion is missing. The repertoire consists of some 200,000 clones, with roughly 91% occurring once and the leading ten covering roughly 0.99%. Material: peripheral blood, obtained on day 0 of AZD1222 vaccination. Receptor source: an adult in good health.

Here the CDR3 reads CASSVAGGPGTGELFF. For the CDR3, the DNA is TGTGCCAGCAGCGTAGCGGGAGGGCCGGGCACCGGGGAGCTGTTTTTT. The chain links TRBV9 to TRBJ2-2; 8 bases match TRBD2. Germline trimming cut 0 bases from V and 4 bases from J; bases unmatched to any gene: 5. This CDR3 contains 16 residues. Looked up from germline, CDR1 is SGDLS and CDR2 is YYNGEE.

The CDR3 is CASKLAGEANTGELFF. The CDR3 DNA reads as TGTGCCAGCAAACTAGCGGGAGAGGCAAACACCGGGGAGCTGTTTTTT. The chain employs TRBV27 and TRBJ2-2; 11 bases line up with TRBD2. Germline loops: CDR1 MNHEY, CDR2 SMNVEV (reference sequence). The CDR3 is 16 residues long. Trimming took 7 bases from V and 2 from J; bases not matched to a gene: 6.

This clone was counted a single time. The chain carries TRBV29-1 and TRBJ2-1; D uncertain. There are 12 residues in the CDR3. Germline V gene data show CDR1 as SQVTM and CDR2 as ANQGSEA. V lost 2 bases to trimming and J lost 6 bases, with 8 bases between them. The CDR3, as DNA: TGCAGCGTTGAATCAGACTTCAATGAGCAGTTCTTC. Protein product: CSVESDFNEQFF.

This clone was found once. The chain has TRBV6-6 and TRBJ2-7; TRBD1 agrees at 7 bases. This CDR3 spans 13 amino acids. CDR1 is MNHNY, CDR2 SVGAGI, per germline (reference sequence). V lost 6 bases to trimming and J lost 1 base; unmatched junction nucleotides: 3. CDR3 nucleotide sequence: TGTGCCAGCAGCGAACAGGGGTCCTACGAGCAGTACTTC. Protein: CASSEQGSYEQYF.

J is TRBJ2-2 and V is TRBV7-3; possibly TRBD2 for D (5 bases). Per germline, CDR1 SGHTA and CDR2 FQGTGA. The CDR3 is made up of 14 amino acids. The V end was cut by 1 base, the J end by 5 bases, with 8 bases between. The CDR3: CASSLRGGTGELFF. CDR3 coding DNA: TGTGCCAGCAGCTTAAGAGGAGGAACCGGGGAGCTGTTTTTT.

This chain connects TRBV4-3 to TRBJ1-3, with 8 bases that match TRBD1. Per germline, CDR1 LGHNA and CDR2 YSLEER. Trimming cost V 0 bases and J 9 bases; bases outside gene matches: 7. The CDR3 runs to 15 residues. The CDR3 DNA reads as TGCGCCAGCAGCCAAGAAGGACAGGGTGGGAGCACCATATATTTT. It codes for CASSQEGQGGSTIYF.